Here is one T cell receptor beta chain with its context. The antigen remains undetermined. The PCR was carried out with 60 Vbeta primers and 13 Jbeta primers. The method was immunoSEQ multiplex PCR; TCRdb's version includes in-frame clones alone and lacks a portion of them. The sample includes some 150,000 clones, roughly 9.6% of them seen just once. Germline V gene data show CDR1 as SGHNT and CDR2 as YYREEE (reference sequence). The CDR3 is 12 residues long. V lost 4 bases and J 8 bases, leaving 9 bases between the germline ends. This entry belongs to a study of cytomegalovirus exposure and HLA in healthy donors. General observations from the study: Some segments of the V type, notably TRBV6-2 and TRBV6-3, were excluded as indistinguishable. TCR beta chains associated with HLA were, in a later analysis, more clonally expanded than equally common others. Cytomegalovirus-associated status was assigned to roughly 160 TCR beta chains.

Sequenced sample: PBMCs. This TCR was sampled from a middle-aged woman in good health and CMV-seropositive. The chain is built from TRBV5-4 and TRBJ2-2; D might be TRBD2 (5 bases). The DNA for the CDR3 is TGTGCCAGCAGCCCCCGGGGTGGGGAGCTGTTTTTT. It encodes CASSPRGGELFF.